The present T cell receptor (beta chain) was sequenced within a study of cytomegalovirus exposure and HLA in healthy donors. Study-wide results and caveats: A missense DCLRE1C variant was associated with V- and J-gene trimming of TCR beta chains in a later analysis, and an independent cohort replicated the association.

Details on this clone: Its cognate antigen is unknown.

Both 60 Vbeta primers and 13 Jbeta primers went into the PCR. Data came from immunoSEQ multiplex PCR; TCRdb stores just in-frame clones and leaves some out. The table shows approximately 120,000 clones, with under 80% occurring only once. Germline loops: CDR1 KGHSH, CDR2 LQKENI. J lost 7 bases, V lost 6 bases, and 13 bases had no gene match. The CDR3 has 16 amino acids. The sequenced material came from PBMCs. The chain is built from TRBV18 and TRBJ1-4, with 8 bases matching TRBD1. The receptor was isolated from a woman aged 55-70 years in good health and CMV-seropositive. The CDR3 DNA reads TGTGCCAGCTCGTCCGTCAGCGGCAGGGGGCTTGAAAAACTGTTTTTT. Its translation is CASSSVSGRGLEKLFF. Based on the CDR3 plus reference TRBV18 and TRBJ1-4, the full variable domain is NAGVMQNPRHLVRRRGQEARLRCSPMKGHSHVYWYRQLPEEGLKFMVYLQKENIIDESGMPKERFSAEFPKEGPSILRIQQVVRGDSAAYFCASSSVSGRGLEKLFFGSGTQLSVL.